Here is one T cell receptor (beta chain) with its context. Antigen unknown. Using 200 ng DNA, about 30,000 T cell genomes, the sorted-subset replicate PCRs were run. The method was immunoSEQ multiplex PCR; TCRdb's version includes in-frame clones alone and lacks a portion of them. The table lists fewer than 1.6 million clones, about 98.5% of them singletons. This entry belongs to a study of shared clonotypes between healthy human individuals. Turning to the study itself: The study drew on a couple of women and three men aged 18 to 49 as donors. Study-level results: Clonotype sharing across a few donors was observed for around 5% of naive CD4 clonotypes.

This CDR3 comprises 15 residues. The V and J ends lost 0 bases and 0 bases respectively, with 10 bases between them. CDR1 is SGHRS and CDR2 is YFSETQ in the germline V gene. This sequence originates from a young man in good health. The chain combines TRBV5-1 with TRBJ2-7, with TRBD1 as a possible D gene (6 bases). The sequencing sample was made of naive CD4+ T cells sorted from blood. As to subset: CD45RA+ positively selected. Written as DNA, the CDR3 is TGCGCCAGCAGCTTGGGAGGGACAAACTCCTACGAGCAGTACTTC. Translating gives CASSLGGTNSYEQYF. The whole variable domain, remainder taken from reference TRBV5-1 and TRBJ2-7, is KAGVTQTPRYLIKTRGQQVTLSCSPISGHRSVSWYQQTPGQGLQFLFEYFSETQRNKGNFPGRFSGRQFSNSRSEMNVSTLELGDSALYLCASSLGGTNSYEQYFGPGTRLTVT.